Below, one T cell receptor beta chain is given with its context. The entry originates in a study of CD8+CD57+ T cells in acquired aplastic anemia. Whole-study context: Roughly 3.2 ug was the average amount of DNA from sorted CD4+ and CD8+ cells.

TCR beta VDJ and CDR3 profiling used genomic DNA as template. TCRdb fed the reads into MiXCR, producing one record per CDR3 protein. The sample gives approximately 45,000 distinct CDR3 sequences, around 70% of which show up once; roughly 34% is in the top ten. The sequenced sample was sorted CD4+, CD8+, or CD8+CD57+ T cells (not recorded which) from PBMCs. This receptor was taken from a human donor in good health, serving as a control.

The DNA for the CDR3 is TGTGCCAGCAGCCGTGCCCCCATGGATACGCAGTATTTT. It codes for CASSRAPMDTQYF. The rearrangement uses TRBV7-8 and TRBJ2-3; unclear D gene. With 5 bases removed from V and 6 bases from J, the gap between germline ends came to 12 bases. The germline V gene encodes CDR1 SGHVS and CDR2 FQNEAQ. The CDR3 has 13 amino acids.